Listed below are T cell receptor beta chains from one sample, sequenced in a study of T cells in narcolepsy. The repertoire was sequenced with immunoSEQ multiplex PCR; TCRdb's copy has only in-frame clones and lacks some. This table has tens of thousands of clones, roughly 87% appearing once. The sequencing input was CD45RA- memory CD4+ T cells from PBMCs. Receptor source: a human donor with narcolepsy. Each CDR3 is given with its conserved first and last residue. D genes are given only for firm matches. Only part of the rows carry a size: once, few, many, or a class if the clone is expanded.

v_call: TRBV25-1; j_call: TRBJ2-7; clone_size: NA; d_call: TRBD1; cdr3_nt: TGTGCCAGCAGTCCAATAGGGACAGGGTACGAGTACTTC; cdr3_aa: CASSPIGTGYEYF
v_call: TRBV25-1; j_call: TRBJ1-3; clone_size: few; d_call: NA; cdr3_nt: TGTGCCAGCAGTGAATTGGAAGGGGCTGGAAACACCATATATTTT; cdr3_aa: CASSELEGAGNTIYF
v_call: TRBV9; j_call: TRBJ2-5; clone_size: few; d_call: TRBD2; cdr3_nt: TGTGCCAGCAGCGTAGGCGGCGGGGGGGCCCGAGAGACCCAGTACTTC; cdr3_aa: CASSVGGGGARETQYF
v_call: TRBV27; j_call: TRBJ1-4; clone_size: once; d_call: NA; cdr3_nt: TGTGCCAGCAGGAAAAACGGGAATGAAAAACTGTTTTTT; cdr3_aa: CASRKNGNEKLFF
v_call: TRBV5-5; j_call: TRBJ2-3; clone_size: NA; d_call: TRBD1; cdr3_nt: TGTGCCAGCAGCGTGGACAGGGGGCGGGATACGCAGTATTTT; cdr3_aa: CASSVDRGRDTQYF
v_call: TRBV18; j_call: TRBJ1-1; clone_size: NA; d_call: NA; cdr3_nt: TGTGCCAGCTCACCAGTAGGGGCCCGCAAGAACGCTGAAGCTTTCTTT; cdr3_aa: CASSPVGARKNAEAFF
v_call: TRBV28; j_call: TRBJ2-7; clone_size: NA; d_call: NA; cdr3_nt: TGTGCCAGCAGTCCTCCGGGACGGGATGAGCAGTACTTC; cdr3_aa: CASSPPGRDEQYF
v_call: TRBV2; j_call: TRBJ2-2; clone_size: NA; d_call: TRBD2; cdr3_nt: TGTGCCAGCGGGGGGGTAGCGAGGAACACCGGGGAGCTGTTTTTT; cdr3_aa: CASGGVARNTGELFF
v_call: TRBV4-3; j_call: TRBJ1-2; clone_size: NA; d_call: NA; cdr3_nt: TGCGCCAGCAGCCAAGATTTGAATTGGGGGATTTCTAACTATGGCTACACCTTC; cdr3_aa: CASSQDLNWGISNYGYTF
v_call: TRBV7-2; j_call: TRBJ2-1; clone_size: NA; d_call: NA; cdr3_nt: TGTGCCAGCAGCCGCCGGGTCTCCACGGGGAATGAGCAGTTCTTC; cdr3_aa: CASSRRVSTGNEQFF
v_call: TRBV2; j_call: TRBJ2-1; clone_size: NA; d_call: TRBD1; cdr3_nt: TGTGCCAGCGCGGGACAGGGGGGTAATGAGCAGTTCTTC; cdr3_aa: CASAGQGGNEQFF
v_call: TRBV4-3; j_call: TRBJ2-5; clone_size: NA; d_call: TRBD2; cdr3_nt: TGCGCCAGCAGCCAAGAACTAGCGGGGGGGCAAGAGACCCAGTACTTC; cdr3_aa: CASSQELAGGQETQYF
v_call: TRBV5-4; j_call: TRBJ2-1; clone_size: NA; d_call: NA; cdr3_nt: TGTGCCAGCAGCTTGGGCCAGGGGGGATTCAATGAGCAGTTCTTC; cdr3_aa: CASSLGQGGFNEQFF
v_call: TRBV5-5; j_call: TRBJ2-1; clone_size: NA; d_call: TRBD1; cdr3_nt: TGTGCCAGCAGCTGGACCTGGGACAGGCGCAATGAGCAGTTCTTC; cdr3_aa: CASSWTWDRRNEQFF
v_call: TRBV28; j_call: TRBJ2-5; clone_size: NA; d_call: TRBD1; cdr3_nt: TGTGCCAGCAGTTCCCAGACAGGGATGTACCAAGAGACCCAGTACTTC; cdr3_aa: CASSSQTGMYQETQYF
v_call: TRBV6-1; j_call: TRBJ1-4; clone_size: NA; d_call: NA; cdr3_nt: TGTGCCAGCAGGAAAGGGGGGGCAACTAATGAAAAACTGTTTTTT; cdr3_aa: CASRKGGATNEKLFF
v_call: TRBV29-1; j_call: TRBJ2-1; clone_size: NA; d_call: TRBD2; cdr3_nt: TGCAGCGTACCCTCCCCCTGGCTGTCCGGGGGGGAGCAGTTCTTC; cdr3_aa: CSVPSPWLSGGEQFF
v_call: TRBV2; j_call: TRBJ2-4; clone_size: NA; d_call: NA; cdr3_nt: TGTGCCAGCAGTGAACAGCAGTTAGCCAAAAACATTCAGTACTTC; cdr3_aa: CASSEQQLAKNIQYF
v_call: TRBV14; j_call: TRBJ1-1; clone_size: NA; d_call: NA; cdr3_nt: TGTGCCAGCAGCCCCCCGGTATCTTGGTTGAACACTGAAGCTTTCTTT; cdr3_aa: CASSPPVSWLNTEAFF
v_call: TRBV7-6; j_call: TRBJ2-7; clone_size: NA; d_call: NA; cdr3_nt: TGTGCCAGCAGCTTAAATAAGGGGCCGTACGAGCAGTACTTC; cdr3_aa: CASSLNKGPYEQYF
v_call: TRBV4-2; j_call: TRBJ2-7; clone_size: NA; d_call: TRBD1; cdr3_nt: TGTGCCAGCAGCCAATCCGGGACAGGGTCCGAGCAGTACTTC; cdr3_aa: CASSQSGTGSEQYF
v_call: TRBV19; j_call: TRBJ1-1; clone_size: NA; d_call: NA; cdr3_nt: TGTGCCAGTACCCCTCTCGGGCACACTGAAGCTTTCTTT; cdr3_aa: CASTPLGHTEAFF
v_call: TRBV7-2; j_call: TRBJ2-5; clone_size: NA; d_call: NA; cdr3_nt: TGTGCCACAGACGAGGGGGGGCGGGAGACCCAGTACTTC; cdr3_aa: CATDEGGRETQYF
v_call: TRBV19; j_call: TRBJ2-2; clone_size: NA; d_call: NA; cdr3_nt: TGTGCCAGTAGTATAGTGAGAAGCGTAAGGAACACCGGGGAGCTGTTTTTT; cdr3_aa: CASSIVRSVRNTGELFF